These 10 T cell receptor beta chains were sequenced from one sample in a study of early T cells in non-severe SARS-CoV-2 infection. A single record per CDR3 protein comes from TCRdb applying MiXCR to the 5' RACE reads. The table lists 30,000 to 35,000 distinct CDR3 sequences, roughly 5% of them singletons, with about 12% in the top ten. Sequences were obtained from whole blood. Source of these receptors: an adult who was a healthcare worker with PCR-confirmed SARS-CoV-2 infection or an uninfected control (not recorded which).

J is TRBJ2-3 and V is TRBV2, with 11 bases matching TRBD2. V was clipped by 6 bases and J by 5 bases; unmatched bases: 13. The CDR3 has 17 residues. Germline V CDR1 and CDR2: SNHLY, FYNNEI. CDR3 bases: TGTGCCAGCAGCCCCATGGGGGTAGCGGGGGGGTTAGATACGCAGTATTTT. Translating gives CASSPMGVAGGLDTQYF.

In this sample, this clonotype turned up many times. The rearrangement uses TRBV5-1 and TRBJ2-3; D perhaps matches TRBD2 (7 bases). CDR3 size: 16 residues. CDR1 and CDR2 from the germline V gene are SGHRS and YFSETQ. The germline V and J ends were trimmed by 3 bases and 5 bases, with 19 bases remaining between them. CDR3 nucleotides: TGCGCCAGCAGCTCCGAGGCTAGCGGAGGGGGAGATACGCAGTATTTT. Translation: CASSSEASGGGDTQYF.

This clonotype was seen repeatedly, ten times or more. V and J are TRBV6-6 and TRBJ1-2; D is undetermined. Germline-derived CDR1 and CDR2 are MNHNY and SVGAGI (reference sequence). Trimming cost V 6 bases and J 8 bases, with 16 bases left between them. CDR3 length: 13 amino acids. As DNA, the CDR3 is TGTGCCAGCAGCGGAAGGCGGGATAACGGCTACACCTTC. Translated, it gives CASSGRRDNGYTF.

V and J are TRBV7-8 and TRBJ1-1; D gene uncertain. The CDR3 has 12 amino acids. Germline lookup yields CDR1 SGHVS and CDR2 FQNEAQ. The V and J ends lost 5 bases and 4 bases respectively, with 8 bases between them. The CDR3 spells CASSRQSTEAFF. The DNA of the CDR3 is TGTGCCAGCAGCCGTCAAAGCACTGAAGCTTTCTTT.

This clonotype was found a few times. This sequence joins TRBV11-3 and TRBJ2-1, with 11 bases lining up with TRBD1. Trimming cost V 5 bases and J 6 bases; bases outside gene matches: 3. The CDR3 contains 14 residues. Germline CDR1 is SGHNT and CDR2 is YENEEA. The CDR3 protein is CASSGDRGINEQFF. DNA for the CDR3: TGTGCCAGCAGCGGGGACAGGGGGATCAATGAGCAGTTCTTC. The variable domain in full, completed from reference TRBV11-3 and TRBJ2-1, reads EAGVVQSPRYKIIEKKQPVAFWCNPISGHNTLYWYLQNLGQGPELLIRYENEEAVDDSQLPKDRFSAERLKGVDSTLKIQPAELGDSAVYLCASSGDRGINEQFFGPGTRLTVL.

This clonotype was picked up many times. This chain uses TRBV29-1 with TRBJ1-3; D call uncertain. The CDR3 is made up of 16 amino acids. From germline, CDR1 is SQVTM and CDR2 ANQGSEA. Trimming pared 0 bases from V and 2 bases from J, leaving 14 bases between. CDR3 sequence: CSVEDPPGRAGNTIYF. Written as DNA, the CDR3 is TGCAGCGTTGAAGATCCGCCGGGGAGGGCTGGAAACACCATATATTTT.

The sample holds many counts of this clonotype. The chain employs TRBV2 and TRBJ2-1, with D possibly called TRBD1 or TRBD2 (6 bases each). The CDR3 is 15 amino acids. The germline gives CDR1 SNHLY, CDR2 FYNNEI. V was trimmed by 5 bases and J by 4 bases, leaving 15 bases between them. CDR3 in DNA: TGTGCCAGCAGTCGACTTTGGGGGGCTTACAATGAGCAGTTCTTC. Translated, it gives CASSRLWGAYNEQFF.

This chain links TRBV5-4 with TRBJ2-7; 7 positions agree with TRBD2. This CDR3 spans 15 amino acids. Germline CDR1 is SGHNT and CDR2 is YYREEE (reference sequence). With V trimmed by 4 bases and J by 0 bases, 7 bases remained unmatched. In DNA, the CDR3 is TGTGCCAGCAGCCCTAGCGGAAAGAGCTCCTACGAGCAGTACTTC. Translated: CASSPSGKSSYEQYF.

This clonotype was detected ten times or more. The chain carries TRBV29-1 and TRBJ2-4; the D call may be TRBD1 or TRBD2 (5 bases each). V gave up 7 bases and J gave up 1 base, with 17 bases separating them. Germline V lookup: CDR1 SQVTM, CDR2 ANQGSEA. The CDR3 is 15 amino acids. The CDR3 protein is CSAARGLPAKNIQYF. The CDR3 nucleotides read TGCAGCGCCGCACGGGGCCTCCCGGCCAAAAACATTCAGTACTTC.

This clonotype was recorded at least ten times. This sequence joins TRBV5-5 and TRBJ2-5; D possibly corresponds to TRBD2 (5 bases). Trimming removed 1 base at V and 2 bases at J, with 6 bases between. The germline gives CDR1 SGHKS, CDR2 YYEKEE (reference sequence). This CDR3 region has 13 residues. Here the CDR3 DNA reads TGTGCCAGCAGCTTGACTAGTCAAGAGACCCAGTACTTC. This sequence encodes CASSLTSQETQYF.